The present TCR beta chain was sequenced within a study of cytomegalovirus exposure and HLA in healthy donors. Between the trimmed V and J ends, which lost 2 bases and 4 bases, there was a span of 7 bases. CDR1 is SGHRS, CDR2 YFSETQ, per germline. The CDR3 loop spans 14 amino acids. Remarks on this clone: Its antigen remains unidentified.

Whole-study results and caveats: For most TCR beta V segments, an earlier analysis put the productive rate at about 87% or about 30% of the time.

The PCR used 60 Vbeta and 13 Jbeta primers. Repertoires were generated with immunoSEQ multiplex PCR, while TCRdb's copy carries only in-frame clones and drops some. Counted here are 150,000 to 200,000 clones, more than 75% occurring once; the ten biggest clones make up 2% to 3%. This clonotype originated in a woman younger than 45 in good health and CMV-seropositive. The sequenced material came from PBMCs. V usage is TRBV5-1 and J usage is TRBJ1-6, with D maybe TRBD1 (6 bases). In DNA, the CDR3 is TGCGCCAGCAGCTTAGGACAGTATAATTCACCCCTCCACTTT. Encoded protein: CASSLGQYNSPLHF.